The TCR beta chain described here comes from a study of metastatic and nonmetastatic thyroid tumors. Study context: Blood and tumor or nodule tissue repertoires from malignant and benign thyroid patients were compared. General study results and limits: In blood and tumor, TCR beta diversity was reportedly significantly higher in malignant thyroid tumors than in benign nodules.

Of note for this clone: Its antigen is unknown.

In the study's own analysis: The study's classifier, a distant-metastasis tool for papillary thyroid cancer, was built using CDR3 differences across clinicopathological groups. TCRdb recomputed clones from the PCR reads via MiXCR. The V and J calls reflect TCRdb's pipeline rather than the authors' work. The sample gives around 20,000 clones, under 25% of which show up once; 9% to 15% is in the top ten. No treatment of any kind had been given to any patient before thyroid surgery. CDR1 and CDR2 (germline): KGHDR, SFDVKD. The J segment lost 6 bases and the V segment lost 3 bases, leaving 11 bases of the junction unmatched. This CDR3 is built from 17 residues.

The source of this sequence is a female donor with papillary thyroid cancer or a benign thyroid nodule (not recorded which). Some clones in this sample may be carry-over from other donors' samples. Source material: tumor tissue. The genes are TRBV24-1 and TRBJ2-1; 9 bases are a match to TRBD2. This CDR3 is CATSDMMPGLAVNEQFF. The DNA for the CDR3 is TGTGCCACCAGTGATATGATGCCGGGACTAGCTGTCAATGAGCAGTTCTTC.